This is a list of T cell receptor beta chains from one sample in a study of blood T cell repertoires in COVID-19. The repertoire was sequenced with immunoSEQ multiplex PCR; TCRdb's copy has only in-frame clones and lacks some. The table includes 450,000 or so clones, 85% to 90% detected once. Sequenced material: peripheral blood. Receptor source: a man between 18 and 29 years old with COVID-19, enrolled during active disease. The CDR3 runs from the conserved cysteine through the conserved F or W. Each record gives: J gene, V gene, D gene, clone size, CDR3 protein, CDR3 DNA. The D gene is left open where the match is weak. Some rows mark clone size as missing; the rest say once, few, many or name a class of expanded clone.

TRBJ2-7,TRBV27,TRBD1,NA,CASRTHRGLEQYF,TGTGCCAGCAGGACTCACAGGGGCCTCGAGCAGTACTTC
TRBJ2-3,TRBV5-4,TRBD2,few,CASSFFGLAGGPNSTDTQYF,TGTGCCAGCAGCTTTTTTGGACTAGCGGGAGGACCGAATAGCACAGATACGCAGTATTTT
TRBJ2-1,TRBV6-6,TRBD1,NA,CASSTGVHEQFF,TGTGCCAGCAGTACAGGGGTCCATGAGCAGTTCTTC
TRBJ2-2,TRBV21-1,NA,once,CASSKANRGGWTGELFF,TGTGCCAGCAGCAAAGCGAACAGGGGAGGATGGACCGGGGAGCTGTTTTTT
TRBJ2-1,TRBV9,NA,NA,CASSVGWRALHHEQFF,TGTGCCAGCAGCGTAGGGTGGAGGGCCCTACACCATGAGCAGTTCTTC
TRBJ2-2,TRBV24-1,NA,once,CATSEHRVGGELFF,TGTGCCACCAGTGAGCACAGGGTCGGCGGGGAGCTGTTTTTT
TRBJ2-7,TRBV19,NA,NA,CASSRPRGSYYEQYF,TGTGCCAGTAGTCGACCTCGGGGGTCCTACTACGAGCAGTACTTC
TRBJ2-7,TRBV7-9,TRBD2,NA,CASSLYLRGLAGNFYEQYF,TGTGCCAGCAGCTTATATTTGCGGGGACTAGCGGGGAACTTCTACGAGCAGTACTTC
TRBJ2-1,TRBV18,TRBD2,NA,CASSPGLAGENEQFF,TGTGCCAGCTCACCGGGACTAGCGGGAGAGAATGAGCAGTTCTTC
TRBJ1-6,TRBV11-1,TRBD1,once,CASSQDRGYSPLHF,TGTGCCAGCAGCCAGGACAGGGGCTATTCACCCCTCCACTTT
TRBJ2-5,TRBV15,NA,NA,CATSTEETQYF,TGTGCCACCAGCACGGAGGAGACCCAGTACTTC
TRBJ1-2,TRBV7-9,NA,NA,CASSLESRYGYTF,TGTGCCAGCAGCTTAGAGAGTAGATATGGCTACACCTTC
TRBJ2-2,TRBV11-2,TRBD2,NA,CASSFTSGSPTGELFF,TGTGCCAGCAGCTTCACTAGCGGGAGCCCCACCGGGGAGCTGTTTTTT
TRBJ1-3,TRBV5-6,NA,NA,CASSAGRPSSGNTIYF,TGTGCCAGCAGCGCGGGACGGCCGAGCTCTGGAAACACCATATATTTT
TRBJ1-4,TRBV5-1,NA,NA,CASSPGPGATEKLFF,TGCGCCAGCAGCCCAGGACCAGGGGCTACGGAAAAACTGTTTTTT
TRBJ2-3,TRBV5-4,NA,NA,CASSPGRGTDTQYF,TGTGCCAGCAGCCCCGGTCGGGGCACAGATACGCAGTATTTT
TRBJ1-3,TRBV2,NA,NA,CASSGDGNTIYF,TGTGCCAGTTCGGGAGATGGAAACACCATATATTTT
TRBJ2-4,TRBV7-8,TRBD2,NA,CASSTTSGRTKNIQYF,TGTGCCAGCAGCACCACTAGCGGGAGAACCAAAAACATTCAGTACTTC
TRBJ2-7,TRBV7-9,NA,few,CASSGTYMTGNSYEQYF,TGTGCCAGCAGCGGTACTTACATGACGGGGAACTCCTACGAGCAGTACTTC
TRBJ2-1,TRBV6-5,TRBD2,NA,CASSSGTSGGGEQFF,TGTGCCAGCAGTTCCGGGACTAGCGGGGGAGGAGAGCAGTTCTTC
TRBJ2-3,TRBV3-1/TRBV3-2,TRBD2,NA,CASSQVEREGGDTQYF,TGTGCCAGCAGCCAAGTCGAGCGGGAGGGTGGAGATACGCAGTATTTT
TRBJ1-4,TRBV25-1,TRBD1,NA,CASSKTTGANEKLFF,TGTGCCAGCAGTAAAACGACAGGGGCTAATGAAAAACTGTTTTTT
TRBJ2-1,TRBV5-1,NA,many,CASSLVEEYNEQFF,TGCGCCAGCAGCTTGGTGGAGGAGTACAATGAGCAGTTCTTC
TRBJ1-1,TRBV7-9,TRBD1,NA,CASSYTGGVAEAFF,TGTGCCAGCAGCTACACAGGGGGCGTCGCTGAAGCTTTCTTT
TRBJ2-3,TRBV6-5,NA,NA,CASSSADTQYF,TGTGCCAGCAGCTCTGCAGATACGCAGTATTTT
TRBJ2-7,TRBV5-1,TRBD1,NA,CASSLGQGASYEQYF,TGCGCCAGCAGCTTGGGACAGGGGGCATCCTACGAGCAGTACTTC
TRBJ2-1,TRBV7-9,NA,few,CASSRQGEYNEQFF,TGTGCCAGCAGCCGGCAGGGCGAATACAATGAGCAGTTCTTC
TRBJ1-3,TRBV7-9,NA,NA,CASSLAASGNTIYF,TGTGCCAGCAGCTTAGCAGCGTCTGGAAACACCATATATTTT
TRBJ2-3,TRBV14,NA,NA,CASSQDLWPDTQYF,TGTGCCAGCAGCCAAGATCTTTGGCCAGATACGCAGTATTTT